This TCR beta chain came from a study of blood T cell repertoires in COVID-19. The assay was immunoSEQ multiplex PCR, and TCRdb's table has in-frame clones only and misses some. The sample includes about 250,000 clones, about 85% of them seen just once. CDR1 is SGHAT and CDR2 is FQNNGV in the germline V gene. This CDR3 has 15 amino acids. J gave up 5 bases and V 4 bases, and 6 bases lay outside the gene matches. Participants spanned ages roughly 18 to 95 years and resided in 20 to 30 US areas. This TCR derives from a woman between 45 and 65 years old who had been exposed to COVID-19. J is TRBJ2-7 and V is TRBV11-2; 12 bases map to TRBD1. Sequencing was performed on PBMCs or T cells enriched from blood (not recorded which). The CDR3 region has the DNA TGTGCCAGCAGCTCCCGGGACAGGGGGCACAACGAGCAGTACTTC. This codes for CASSSRDRGHNEQYF.